A single sample gave rise to the 21 T cell receptor beta chains below, sequenced in a study of blood T cell repertoires in COVID-19. This table comes from immunoSEQ multiplex PCR, and its TCRdb copy is limited to in-frame clones, with some not included. The sample lists about 44,000 clones; about 81% were seen once. Sample: peripheral blood. The receptors originated from a human donor in a cohort sampled during active COVID-19.

The chain carries TRBV18 and TRBJ2-7, with D tentatively TRBD2 (6 bases). Germline CDR1 and CDR2: KGHSH and LQKENI. The CDR3 extends over 13 amino acids. Trimming cost V 3 bases and J 2 bases, with 8 bases left between them. CDR3 amino acids: CASSPRGTYEQYV. CDR3 sequence (DNA): TGTGCCAGCTCACCCCGGGGGACCTACGAGCAGTACGTC.

V is TRBV7-2 and J is TRBJ2-1; TRBD2 aligns across 8 bases. Germline CDR1 reads SGHTA; CDR2 reads FQGNSA. The length of the CDR3 is 16 residues. V dropped 1 base and J dropped 4; count of bases not matched to a gene: 6. In DNA form, the CDR3 reads TGTGCCAGCAGCTTAGAGTCGGCGGGGGGATACAATGAGCAGTTCTTC. Protein product: CASSLESAGGYNEQFF.

This chain links TRBV18 with TRBJ1-2; TRBD1 matches 7 bases. Germline V gene sequence: CDR1 KGHSH, CDR2 LQKENI. The CDR3 contains 13 residues. The trim removed 5 bases at V and 8 bases at J, leaving 8 bases unmatched. The CDR3 DNA reads TGTGCCAGCTCAGCGACAGGGATCGACGGCTACACCTTC. Residues: CASSATGIDGYTF.

Written as DNA, the CDR3 is TGTGCCAGCAACTTAAAACTACTAGCGGGGGGCGGGGACCGGGAGCTGTTTTTT. Encoded protein: CASNLKLLAGGGDRELFF. The chain joins TRBV5-4 to TRBJ2-2; 12 bases agree with TRBD2. V shed 6 bases and J 9 bases; nucleotides not matched to a gene: 18. The CDR3 is 18 amino acids. Looked up from germline, CDR1 is SGHNT and CDR2 is YYREEE (reference sequence).

The gene calls are TRBV5-1 and TRBJ1-6; 9 bases agree with TRBD1. Trimming removed 7 bases from V and 8 bases from J; junction bases left unmatched: 4. Germline V gene data show CDR1 as SGHRS and CDR2 as YFSETQ. The CDR3 has 13 amino acids. The chain's CDR3 is CASRDREDSPLHF. CDR3 DNA sequence: TGCGCCAGCCGGGACAGGGAGGATTCACCCCTCCACTTT.

The chain uses TRBV12-3 or TRBV12-4 and TRBJ1-2, with 7 nucleotides matching TRBD1. Unmatched junction bases numbered 6, after V lost 6 bases and J lost 8 bases. The CDR3 contains 12 residues. The CDR3, as DNA: TGTGCCAGCAGGGGGACAGAATGGGGCTACACCTTC. As protein: CASRGTEWGYTF.

The J gene is TRBJ1-6, the V gene TRBV6-1; TRBD1 aligns across 8 bases. The germline CDR1 and CDR2 sequences are MNHNS and SASEGT. J gave up 3 bases and V 4 bases, and 5 bases lay outside the gene matches. This CDR3 contains 16 residues. The CDR3 DNA follows: TGTGCCAGCAGTGCCCCAGGGGGCGACTATAATTCACCCCTCCACTTT. Encoded protein: CASSAPGGDYNSPLHF.

This rearrangement joins TRBV5-1 to TRBJ1-6; D is perhaps TRBD1 (6 bases). Germline V gene lookup returns CDR1 SGHRS and CDR2 YFSETQ. V lost 3 bases to trimming and J lost 7 bases, with 11 bases between them. The CDR3 totals 14 residues. The CDR3 is CASSWEGGNSPLHF. The CDR3 DNA reads as TGCGCCAGCAGCTGGGAGGGGGGGAATTCACCCCTCCACTTT. The full variable domain, its missing parts supplied by reference TRBV5-1 and TRBJ1-6, is KAGVTQTPRYLIKTRGQQVTLSCSPISGHRSVSWYQQTPGQGLQFLFEYFSETQRNKGNFPGRFSGRQFSNSRSEMNVSTLELGDSALYLCASSWEGGNSPLHFGNGTRLTVT.

CDR3 in DNA: TGTGCCAGCAGCACCCGGGGGGGGGACAGGGCCTACAATGAGCAGTTCTTC. It is translated as CASSTRGGDRAYNEQFF. The rearrangement uses TRBV9 and TRBJ2-1; weak D call: TRBD1 (9 bases). Germline V gene sequence: CDR1 SGDLS, CDR2 YYNGEE. The CDR3 has 17 residues. Trimming pared 4 bases from V and 2 bases from J, leaving 19 bases between. The full variable domain, rest sourced from reference TRBV9 and TRBJ2-1, is DSGVTQTPKHLITATGQRVTLRCSPRSGDLSVYWYQQSLDQGLQFLIQYYNGEERAKGNILERFSAQQFPDLHSELNLSSLELGDSALYFCASSTRGGDRAYNEQFFGPGTRLTVL.

This chain joins TRBV4-1 and TRBJ2-1; D unresolved. The germline CDR1 and CDR2 sequences are MGHRA and YSYEKL. V was trimmed by 2 bases and J by 4 bases, leaving 18 bases between them. The CDR3 spans 17 residues. The CDR3 sequence is CASSQSQASSVYNEQFF. DNA of the CDR3: TGCGCCAGCAGCCAATCCCAAGCTAGTTCTGTATACAATGAGCAGTTCTTC.

V gene TRBV10-3 combines with J gene TRBJ1-2, with TRBD1 identical over 10 bases. Germline lookup yields CDR1 ENHRY and CDR2 SYGVKD. The CDR3 consists of 13 residues. Germline trimming cut 4 bases from V and 4 bases from J; bases unmatched to any gene: 0. This CDR3 reads CAISGTGGYGYTF. CDR3 DNA: TGTGCCATCAGTGGGACAGGGGGCTATGGCTACACCTTC.

V usage is TRBV11-2 and J usage is TRBJ1-1; D gene unclear. This CDR3 is built from 14 residues. The V gene's germline CDR1 is SGHAT and CDR2 FQNNGV. V shed 0 bases and J shed 4 bases, with 9 bases lying between them. In nucleotides, the CDR3 is TGTGCCAGCAGCTTAGATCCGGGAGCCACTGAAGCTTTCTTT. Translation: CASSLDPGATEAFF.

The chain recombines TRBV19 with TRBJ1-1; the D gene is possibly TRBD1 (6 bases). The germline V gene encodes CDR1 LNHDA and CDR2 SQIVND (reference sequence). CDR3 length equals 13 residues. V lost 6 bases and J 5 bases, leaving 13 bases between the germline ends. CDR3 in amino acids: CASRKGGVTEAFF. The CDR3, as DNA: TGTGCCAGTAGAAAAGGGGGAGTGACTGAAGCTTTCTTT.

The chain is built from TRBV7-2 and TRBJ2-5, with D perhaps matching TRBD1 (5 bases). The V end was cut by 3 bases, the J end by 2 bases, with 16 bases between. The CDR3 covers 16 residues. CDR1 SGHTA and CDR2 FQGNSA come from the germline V gene. DNA of the CDR3: TGTGCCAGCAGCTTGGTGTTGACAGCTCTACAAGAGACCCAGTACTTC. Protein product: CASSLVLTALQETQYF.

This chain uses TRBV7-9 with TRBJ2-6; the D gene is possibly TRBD1 (6 bases). The CDR3 consists of 14 residues. Germline values: CDR1 SEHNR, CDR2 FQNEAQ (reference sequence). Trimming cost V 7 bases and J 5 bases, with 12 bases left between them. CDR3 bases: TGTGCCAGCACCCTACAGGGTCGGGCCAACGTCCTGACTTTC. This sequence encodes CASTLQGRANVLTF.

The chain joins TRBV30 to TRBJ2-7; 10 bases map to TRBD1. This CDR3 is built from 13 residues. Per the germline V gene, CDR1 is GTSNPN and CDR2 is SVGIG (reference sequence). Trimming at V came to 3 bases and at J to 6 bases, leaving 5 bases not matched to a gene. This CDR3 reads CAWSWTGGIEQYF. The CDR3 DNA reads TGTGCCTGGAGCTGGACAGGGGGGATCGAGCAGTACTTC.

The chain links TRBV9 to TRBJ2-7; TRBD1 might be the D (5 bases). CDR3 size: 15 residues. Per germline, CDR1 SGDLS and CDR2 YYNGEE. V was shortened by 0 bases and J by 1 base, with 11 bases between the two germline ends. The CDR3 loop is CASSVGWQGSYEQYF. The CDR3 nucleotides read TGTGCCAGCAGCGTAGGGTGGCAGGGTTCCTACGAGCAGTACTTC.

CDR3 DNA: TGTGCCAGCAGTCAAACCCGGCTAGCGAGCAATGAGCAGTTCTTC. Protein product: CASSQTRLASNEQFF. V and J are TRBV6-7 and TRBJ2-1, with D possibly being TRBD2 (6 bases). TRBV6-7 is placed among ORFs of uncertain function. The CDR3 is 15 amino acids. The germline V and J ends were trimmed by 5 bases and 6 bases, with 17 bases remaining between them.

Only a few counts were recorded for this clone. The genes are TRBV6-5 and TRBJ2-5; 9 positions match TRBD1. After removal of 4 bases from V and 2 bases from J, the junction contained 5 bases not matched to a gene. This CDR3 has 15 residues. Germline CDR1 reads MNHEY; CDR2 reads SVGAGI. The chain's CDR3 is CASSWGQGMQETQYF. DNA for the CDR3: TGTGCCAGCAGTTGGGGACAGGGAATGCAAGAGACCCAGTACTTC.

The rearrangement uses TRBV2 and TRBJ1-4; the D is unclear. CDR3 length: 15 amino acids. V lost 2 bases and J lost 4, with 11 bases in between. Germline CDR1 SNHLY, CDR2 FYNNEI. For the CDR3, the DNA is TGTGCCAGCAGTGAATGGCGGCTGGTTAATGAAAAACTGTTTTTT. This encodes CASSEWRLVNEKLFF. Combining the CDR3 with reference TRBV2 and TRBJ1-4 gives the whole variable domain EPEVTQTPSHQVTQMGQEVILRCVPISNHLYFYWYRQILGQKVEFLVSFYNNEISEKSEIFDDQFSVERPDGSNFTLKIRSTKLEDSAMYFCASSEWRLVNEKLFFGSGTQLSVL.

The chain uses TRBV11-3 and TRBJ2-2; 11 bases line up with TRBD1. Germline trimming cut 2 bases from V and 0 bases from J; bases unmatched to any gene: 11. CDR1 is SGHNT, CDR2 YENEEA, per germline. This CDR3 has 20 residues. The CDR3 sequence: CASSLSWTGGTPPNTGELFF. The CDR3 DNA sequence: TGTGCCAGCAGCTTATCTTGGACAGGGGGCACCCCACCGAACACCGGGGAGCTGTTTTTT.